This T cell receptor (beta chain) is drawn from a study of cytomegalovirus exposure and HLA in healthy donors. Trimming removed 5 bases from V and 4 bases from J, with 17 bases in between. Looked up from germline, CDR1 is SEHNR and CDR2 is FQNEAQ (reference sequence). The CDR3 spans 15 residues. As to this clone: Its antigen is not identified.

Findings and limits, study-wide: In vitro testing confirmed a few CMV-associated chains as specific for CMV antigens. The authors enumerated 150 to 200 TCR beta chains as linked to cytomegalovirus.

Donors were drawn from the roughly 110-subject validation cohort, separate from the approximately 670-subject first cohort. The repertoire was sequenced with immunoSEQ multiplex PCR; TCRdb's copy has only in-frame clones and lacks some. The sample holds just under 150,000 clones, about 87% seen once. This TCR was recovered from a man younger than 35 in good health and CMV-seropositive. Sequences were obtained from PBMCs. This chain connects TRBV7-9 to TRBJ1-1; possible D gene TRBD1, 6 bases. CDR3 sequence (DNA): TGTGCCAGCAGCCCTAGGCTGCAGGGGACCACTGAAGCTTTCTTT. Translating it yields CASSPRLQGTTEAFF.